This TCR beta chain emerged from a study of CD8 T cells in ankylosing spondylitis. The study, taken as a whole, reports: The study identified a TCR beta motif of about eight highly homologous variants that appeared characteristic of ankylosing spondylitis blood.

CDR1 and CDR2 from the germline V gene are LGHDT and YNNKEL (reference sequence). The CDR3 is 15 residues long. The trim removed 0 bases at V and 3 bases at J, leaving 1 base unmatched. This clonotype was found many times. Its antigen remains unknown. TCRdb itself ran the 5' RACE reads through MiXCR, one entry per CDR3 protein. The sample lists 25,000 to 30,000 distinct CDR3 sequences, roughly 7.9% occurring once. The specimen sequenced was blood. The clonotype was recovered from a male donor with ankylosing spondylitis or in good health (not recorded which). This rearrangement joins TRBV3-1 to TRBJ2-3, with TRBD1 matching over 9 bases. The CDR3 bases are TGTGCCAGCAGCCAAGAAGGGACAGGGACAGATACGCAGTATTTT. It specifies CASSQEGTGTDTQYF.